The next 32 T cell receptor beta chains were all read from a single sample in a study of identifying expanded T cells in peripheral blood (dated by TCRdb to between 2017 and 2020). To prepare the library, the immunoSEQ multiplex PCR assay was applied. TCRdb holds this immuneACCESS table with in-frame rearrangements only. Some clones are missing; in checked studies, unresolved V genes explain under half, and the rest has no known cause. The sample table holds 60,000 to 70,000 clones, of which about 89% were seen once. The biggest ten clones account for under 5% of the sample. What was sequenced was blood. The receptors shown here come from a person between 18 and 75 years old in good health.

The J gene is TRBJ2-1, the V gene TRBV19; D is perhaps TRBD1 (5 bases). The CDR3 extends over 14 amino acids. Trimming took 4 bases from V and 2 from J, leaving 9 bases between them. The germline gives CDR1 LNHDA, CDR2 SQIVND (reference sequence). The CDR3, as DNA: TGTGCCAGTAGTAGGGGCCTCACCTACAATGAGCAGTTCTTC. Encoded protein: CASSRGLTYNEQFF.

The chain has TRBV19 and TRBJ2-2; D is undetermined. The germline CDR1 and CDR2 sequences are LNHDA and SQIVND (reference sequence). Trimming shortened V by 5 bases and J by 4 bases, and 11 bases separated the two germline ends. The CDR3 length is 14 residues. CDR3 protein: CASSPARGTGELFF. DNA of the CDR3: TGTGCCAGTAGTCCCGCCAGAGGCACCGGGGAGCTGTTTTTT.

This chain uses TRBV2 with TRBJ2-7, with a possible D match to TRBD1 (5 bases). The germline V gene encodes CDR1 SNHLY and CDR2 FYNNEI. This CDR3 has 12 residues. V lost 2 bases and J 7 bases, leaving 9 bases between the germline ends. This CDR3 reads CASSERGWEQYF. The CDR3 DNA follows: TGTGCCAGCAGTGAAAGGGGTTGGGAGCAGTACTTC.

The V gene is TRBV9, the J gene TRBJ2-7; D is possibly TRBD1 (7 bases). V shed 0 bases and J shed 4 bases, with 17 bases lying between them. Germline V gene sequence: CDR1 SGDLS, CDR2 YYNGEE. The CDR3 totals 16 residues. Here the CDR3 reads CASSVDGGGAGYEQYF. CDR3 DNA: TGTGCCAGCAGCGTAGATGGAGGGGGCGCGGGATACGAGCAGTACTTC.

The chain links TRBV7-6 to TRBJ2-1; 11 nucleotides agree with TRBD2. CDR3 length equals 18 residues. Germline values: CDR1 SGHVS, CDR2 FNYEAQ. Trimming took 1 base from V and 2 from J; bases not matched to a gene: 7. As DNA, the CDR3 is TGTGCCAGCAGCTTAGGGGCTAGCGGGGGGCCTACCTACAATGAGCAGTTCTTC. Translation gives CASSLGASGGPTYNEQFF.

This CDR3 reads CASSQDRSSMVETQYF. In DNA form, the CDR3 reads TGTGCCAGCAGCCAAGACCGGTCCTCGATGGTGGAGACCCAGTACTTC. The V and J genes are TRBV4-2 and TRBJ2-5; D gene uncertain. The CDR3 loop spans 16 amino acids. V lost 0 bases and J 5 bases, leaving 16 bases between the germline ends. Germline V gene lookup returns CDR1 LGHNA and CDR2 YNFKEQ.

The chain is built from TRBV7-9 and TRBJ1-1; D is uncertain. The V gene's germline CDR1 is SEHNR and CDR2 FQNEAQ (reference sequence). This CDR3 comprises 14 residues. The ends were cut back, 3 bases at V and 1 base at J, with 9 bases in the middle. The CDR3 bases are TGTGCCAGCAGCTTCCTACCAGGGAACACTGAAGCTTTCTTT. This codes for CASSFLPGNTEAFF.

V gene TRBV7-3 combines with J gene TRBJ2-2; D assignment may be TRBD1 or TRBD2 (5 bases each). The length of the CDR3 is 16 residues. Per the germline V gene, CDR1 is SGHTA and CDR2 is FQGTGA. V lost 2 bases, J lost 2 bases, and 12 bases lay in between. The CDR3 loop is CASSLYAGSNTGELFF. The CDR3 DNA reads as TGTGCCAGCAGCTTATATGCAGGGAGTAACACCGGGGAGCTGTTTTTT.

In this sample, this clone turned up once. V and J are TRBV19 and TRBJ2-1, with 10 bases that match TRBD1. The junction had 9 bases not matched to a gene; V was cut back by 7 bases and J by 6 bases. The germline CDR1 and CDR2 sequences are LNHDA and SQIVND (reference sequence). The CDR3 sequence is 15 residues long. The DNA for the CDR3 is TGTGCCAGTACCCAAGGACAGGGGGTCCCCAATGAGCAGTTCTTC. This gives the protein CASTQGQGVPNEQFF.

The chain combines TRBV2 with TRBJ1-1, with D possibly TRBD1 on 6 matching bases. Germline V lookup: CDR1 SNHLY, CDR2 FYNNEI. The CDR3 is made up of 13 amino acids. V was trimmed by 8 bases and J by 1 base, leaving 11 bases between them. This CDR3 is CASGGLRNTEAFF. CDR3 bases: TGTGCCAGCGGGGGGCTCCGGAACACTGAAGCTTTCTTT.

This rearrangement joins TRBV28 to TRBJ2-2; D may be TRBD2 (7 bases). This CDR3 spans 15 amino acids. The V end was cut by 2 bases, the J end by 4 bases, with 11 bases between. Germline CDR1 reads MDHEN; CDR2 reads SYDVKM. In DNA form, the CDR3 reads TGTGCCAGCAGTTTAGGGGGGGCGGTCACCGGGGAGCTGTTTTTT. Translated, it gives CASSLGGAVTGELFF.

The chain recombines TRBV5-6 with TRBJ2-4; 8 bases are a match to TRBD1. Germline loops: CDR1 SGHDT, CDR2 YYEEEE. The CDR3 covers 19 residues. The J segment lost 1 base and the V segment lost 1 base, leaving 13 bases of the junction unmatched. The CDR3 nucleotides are TGTGCCAGCAGCTTGCCTCGGGGCAGGGGGCGCGTTGCCAAAAACATTCAGTACTTC. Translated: CASSLPRGRGRVAKNIQYF.

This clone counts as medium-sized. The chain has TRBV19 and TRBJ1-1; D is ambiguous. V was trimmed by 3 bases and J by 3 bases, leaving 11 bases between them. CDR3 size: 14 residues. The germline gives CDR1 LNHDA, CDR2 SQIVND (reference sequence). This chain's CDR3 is CASSIGEEYTEAFF. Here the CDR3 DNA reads TGTGCCAGTAGTATCGGGGAGGAGTACACTGAAGCTTTCTTT.

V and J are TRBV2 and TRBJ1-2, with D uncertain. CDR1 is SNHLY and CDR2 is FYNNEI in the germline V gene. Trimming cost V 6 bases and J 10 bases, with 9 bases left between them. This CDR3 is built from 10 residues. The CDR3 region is CASSGFVYTF. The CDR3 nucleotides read TGTGCCAGCAGCGGGTTCGTCTACACCTTC.

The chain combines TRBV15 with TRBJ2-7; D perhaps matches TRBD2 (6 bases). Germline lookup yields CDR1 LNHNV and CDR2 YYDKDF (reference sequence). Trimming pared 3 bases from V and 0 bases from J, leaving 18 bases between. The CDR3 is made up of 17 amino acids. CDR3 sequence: CATSSHAGGESSYEQYF. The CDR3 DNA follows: TGTGCCACCAGCAGCCACGCGGGCGGGGAAAGCTCCTACGAGCAGTACTTC.

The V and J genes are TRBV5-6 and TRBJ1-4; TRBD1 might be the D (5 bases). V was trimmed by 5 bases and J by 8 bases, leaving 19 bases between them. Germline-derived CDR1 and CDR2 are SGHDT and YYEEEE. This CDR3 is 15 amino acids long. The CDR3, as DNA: TGTGCCAGCAGTAGGGGTGGGCAGGGCGGAGAAAAACTGTTTTTT. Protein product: CASSRGGQGGEKLFF.

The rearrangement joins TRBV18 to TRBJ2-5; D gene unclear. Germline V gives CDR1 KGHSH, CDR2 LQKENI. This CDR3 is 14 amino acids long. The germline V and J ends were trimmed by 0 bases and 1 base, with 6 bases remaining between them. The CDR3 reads CASSPPNSQETQYF. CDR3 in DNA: TGTGCCAGCTCACCACCTAACAGCCAAGAGACCCAGTACTTC.

The CDR3 here is CASSLGQAAGYTF. The CDR3, as DNA: TGTGCCAGCAGCTTGGGGCAGGCTGCTGGCTACACCTTC. The chain uses TRBV5-5 and TRBJ1-2; D unclear. The CDR3 consists of 13 residues. Trimming cost V 0 bases and J 7 bases, with 10 bases left between them. Germline V gene data show CDR1 as SGHKS and CDR2 as YYEKEE (reference sequence).

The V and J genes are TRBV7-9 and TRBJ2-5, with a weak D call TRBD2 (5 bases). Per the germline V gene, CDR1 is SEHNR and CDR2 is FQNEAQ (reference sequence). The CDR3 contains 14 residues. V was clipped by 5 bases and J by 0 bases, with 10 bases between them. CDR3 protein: CASSPVRDQETQYF. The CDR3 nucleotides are TGTGCCAGCAGCCCCGTGAGGGACCAAGAGACCCAGTACTTC.

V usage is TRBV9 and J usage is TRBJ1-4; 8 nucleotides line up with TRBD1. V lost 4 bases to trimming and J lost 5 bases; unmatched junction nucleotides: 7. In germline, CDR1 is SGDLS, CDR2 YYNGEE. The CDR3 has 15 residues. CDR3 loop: CASSQRQGSNEKLFF. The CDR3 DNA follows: TGTGCCAGCAGCCAGAGACAGGGGAGCAATGAAAAACTGTTTTTT.

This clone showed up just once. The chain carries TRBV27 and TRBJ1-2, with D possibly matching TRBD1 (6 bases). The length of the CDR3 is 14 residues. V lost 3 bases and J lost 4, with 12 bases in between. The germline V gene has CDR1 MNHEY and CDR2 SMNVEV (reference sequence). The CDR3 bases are TGTGCCAGCAGTTTGGGGGGACACCGCTATGGCTACACCTTC. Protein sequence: CASSLGGHRYGYTF.

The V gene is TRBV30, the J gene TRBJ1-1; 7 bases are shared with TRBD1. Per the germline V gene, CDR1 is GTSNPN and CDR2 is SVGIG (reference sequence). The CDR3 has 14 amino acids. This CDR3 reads CATDTGAIDTEAFF. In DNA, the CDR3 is TGTGCTACGGACACAGGGGCGATTGACACTGAAGCTTTCTTT.

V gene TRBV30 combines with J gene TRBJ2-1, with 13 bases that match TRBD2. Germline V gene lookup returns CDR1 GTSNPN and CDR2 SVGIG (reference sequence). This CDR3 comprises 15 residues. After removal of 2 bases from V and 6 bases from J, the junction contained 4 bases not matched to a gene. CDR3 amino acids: CAWSIGLAGANEQFF. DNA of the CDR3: TGTGCCTGGAGTATCGGACTAGCGGGGGCCAATGAGCAGTTCTTC.

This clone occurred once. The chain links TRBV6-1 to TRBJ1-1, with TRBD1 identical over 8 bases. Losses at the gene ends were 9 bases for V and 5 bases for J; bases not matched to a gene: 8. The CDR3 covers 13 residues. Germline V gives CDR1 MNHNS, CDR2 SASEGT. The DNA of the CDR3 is TGTGCCAGTGATCACAGGGGGAATACTGAAGCTTTCTTT. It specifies CASDHRGNTEAFF.

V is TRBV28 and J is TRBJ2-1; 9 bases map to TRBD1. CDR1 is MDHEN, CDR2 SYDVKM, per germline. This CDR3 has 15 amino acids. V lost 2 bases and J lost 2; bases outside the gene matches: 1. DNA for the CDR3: TGTGCCAGCAGTTTAGGGGACAGGGCCTACAATGAGCAGTTCTTC. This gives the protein CASSLGDRAYNEQFF. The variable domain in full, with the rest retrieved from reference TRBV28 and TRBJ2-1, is DVKVTQSSRYLVKRTGEKVFLECVQDMDHENMFWYRQDPGLGLRLIYFSYDVKMKEKGDIPEGYSVSREKKERFSLILESASTNQTSMYLCASSLGDRAYNEQFFGPGTRLTVL.

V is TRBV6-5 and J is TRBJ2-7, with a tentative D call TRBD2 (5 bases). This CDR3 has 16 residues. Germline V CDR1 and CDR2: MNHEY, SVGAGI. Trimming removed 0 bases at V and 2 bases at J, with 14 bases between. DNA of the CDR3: TGTGCCAGCAGTTACTCCGGGAAAAAGGGAACCTACGAGCAGTACTTC. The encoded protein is CASSYSGKKGTYEQYF.

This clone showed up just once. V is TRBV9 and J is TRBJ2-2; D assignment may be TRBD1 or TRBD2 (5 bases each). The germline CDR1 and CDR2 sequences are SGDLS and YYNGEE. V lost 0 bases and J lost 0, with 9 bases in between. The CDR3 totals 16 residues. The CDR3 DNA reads TGTGCCAGCAGCGTAGCTGGGGGTGCGAACACCGGGGAGCTGTTTTTT. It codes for CASSVAGGANTGELFF.

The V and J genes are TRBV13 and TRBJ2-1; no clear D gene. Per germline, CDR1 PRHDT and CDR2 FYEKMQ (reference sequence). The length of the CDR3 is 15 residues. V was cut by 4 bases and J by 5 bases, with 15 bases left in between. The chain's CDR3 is CASSWGGSTDNEQFF. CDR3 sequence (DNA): TGTGCCAGCAGCTGGGGTGGAAGTACTGACAATGAGCAGTTCTTC.

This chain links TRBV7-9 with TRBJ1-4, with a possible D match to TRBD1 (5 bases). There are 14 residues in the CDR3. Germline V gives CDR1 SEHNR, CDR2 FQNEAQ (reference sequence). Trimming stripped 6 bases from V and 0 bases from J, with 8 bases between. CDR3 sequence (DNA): TGTGCCAGCAGTACAGGTTCAACTAATGAAAAACTGTTTTTT. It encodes CASSTGSTNEKLFF.

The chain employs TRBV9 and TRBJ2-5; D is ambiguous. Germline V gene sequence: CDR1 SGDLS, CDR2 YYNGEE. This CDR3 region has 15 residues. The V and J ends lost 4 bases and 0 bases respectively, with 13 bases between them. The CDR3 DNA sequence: TGTGCCAGCAGCCCCAGCACAGTGTACCAAGAGACCCAGTACTTC. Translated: CASSPSTVYQETQYF.

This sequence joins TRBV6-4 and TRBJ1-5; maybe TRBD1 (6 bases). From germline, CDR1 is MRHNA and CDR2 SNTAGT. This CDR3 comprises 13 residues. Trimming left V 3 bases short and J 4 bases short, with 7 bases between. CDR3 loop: CASSEGANQPQHF. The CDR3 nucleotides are TGTGCCAGCAGTGAGGGGGCGAATCAGCCCCAGCATTTT.

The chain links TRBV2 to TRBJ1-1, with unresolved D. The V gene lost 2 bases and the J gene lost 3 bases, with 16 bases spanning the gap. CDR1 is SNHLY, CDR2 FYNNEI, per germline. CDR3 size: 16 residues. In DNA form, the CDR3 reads TGTGCCAGCAGTGAAACCAAATTACGGACCTACACTGAAGCTTTCTTT. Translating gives CASSETKLRTYTEAFF.